This TCR beta chain appears in the sequencing data of a study of blood T cell repertoires in COVID-19. Profiling relied on immunoSEQ multiplex PCR, and the TCRdb table lists in-frame clones only, not all of them. The sample contains roughly 140,000 clones, roughly 86% of which appear only once. The germline V gene has CDR1 MDHEN and CDR2 SYDVKM. Trimming cost V 4 bases and J 0 bases, with 18 bases left between them. The CDR3 extends over 17 amino acids. The rearrangement links TRBV28 to TRBJ1-2; the D gene is possibly TRBD1 (5 bases). The material sequenced was peripheral blood. The TCR sequence derives from a human donor in a cohort sampled during active COVID-19. The CDR3 is CASSSPLGTGPNYGYTF. In DNA, the CDR3 is TGTGCCAGCAGTTCACCCCTAGGCACAGGACCTAACTATGGCTACACCTTC.